The text below deals with one T cell receptor (beta chain). This record comes from a study of cytomegalovirus exposure and HLA in healthy donors. PCR employed 60 Vbeta and 13 Jbeta primers. Here immunoSEQ multiplex PCR was the method, and the copy in TCRdb shows in-frame clones only, minus some. In the table there are 84,000 or so clones, less than 65% of which are singletons. Trimming removed 2 bases from V and 0 bases from J, with 23 bases in between. Germline V lookup: CDR1 KGHSY, CDR2 FQNENV. This CDR3 region has 20 residues. The clonotype comes from a woman in her 30s in good health and CMV-seropositive. The chain recombines TRBV16 with TRBJ1-5; possible D gene TRBD1, 5 bases. Input material: PBMCs. The CDR3 reads CASSQTTSGGSFYSNQPQHF. The CDR3 region has the DNA TGTGCCAGCAGCCAAACCACGTCGGGGGGGTCCTTTTATAGCAATCAGCCCCAGCATTTT.